This T cell receptor (beta chain) derives from a study of control samples from healthy donors and cancer patients. The germline gives CDR1 SGHTA, CDR2 FQGTGA. V lost 3 bases and J 0 bases, leaving 11 bases between the germline ends. This CDR3 comprises 15 residues. Sequencing was performed with immunoSEQ multiplex PCR; in TCRdb, only in-frame clones are kept and a portion is missing. The table shows around 90,000 clones, with approximately 86% occurring only once. This clonotype was obtained from a man younger than 45 in good health. The specimen sequenced was blood. The chain recombines TRBV7-3 with TRBJ1-2; D might be TRBD1 (6 bases). The CDR3 coding sequence is TGTGCCAGCAGCTTCGACAGGTCCTCTAACTATGGCTACACCTTC. Protein product: CASSFDRSSNYGYTF.